This T cell receptor (beta chain) was recorded in a study of read filtering for tumor transcriptome and immune sequencing. Study overall: The cohort had around 18 men and approximately 15 women aged about 45 to 80, mean about 66 years. TCR-mapped reads were about 3.5 to 10.27 million with IR-seq versus roughly 75 to 1,400 with RNA-seq.

This library used roughly 430 ng RNA and molecular barcoded adaptors spanning alpha/delta and beta/gamma chains. TCRdb reanalysed the reads using MiXCR and keeps one entry per CDR3 protein. The sample has 19,000 or so distinct CDR3 sequences; roughly 23% are singletons. The study, taken as a whole, reports: IR-seq and RNA-seq agreed better without single-read clonotypes. Single-read clonotypes: 80% to 90% of IR-seq clonotypes (roughly 4% of reads), around three quarters of RNA-seq clonotypes (44.6% of reads).

Germline assignment: CDR1 SGHNT and CDR2 YYREEE (reference sequence). V was trimmed by 0 bases and J by 7 bases, leaving 13 bases between them. The length of the CDR3 is 15 residues. This clonotype was picked up a small number of times. The antigen is unknown. Sequenced input: a population of CD138-negative cells sorted from bone marrow. The receptor comes from a donor at least 40 years old with multiple myeloma. The chain couples TRBV5-4 to TRBJ2-2; tentatively, D is TRBD1 (5 bases). In DNA form, the CDR3 reads TGTGCCAGCAGCTTGGTCTCAGGGTGGAGCGGGGAGCTGTTTTTT. Protein sequence: CASSLVSGWSGELFF. The complete variable domain, with remaining parts taken from reference TRBV5-4 and TRBJ2-2, reads ETGVTQSPTHLIKTRGQQVTLRCSSQSGHNTVSWYQQALGQGPQFIFQYYREEENGRGNFPPRFSGLQFPNYSSELNVNALELDDSALYLCASSLVSGWSGELFFGEGSRLTVL.